The present T cell receptor beta chain was sequenced within a study of blood T cell repertoires in COVID-19. About the study: PBMCs, B-cell-depleted T cells, or T cells were the source of the cDNA or gDNA that made up the material.

This clone was recorded once. Some clones are missing from TCRdb's copy, which holds only in-frame ones; the method was immunoSEQ multiplex PCR. Among approximately 110,000 clones listed, 88% were seen once. Material: peripheral blood. This sequence was found in a woman aged 45-60 years with active or convalescent COVID-19.

CDR3 nucleotide sequence: TGTGCTAGTGGTTTGGTTAGGGACAGGGGGGGATCCACCGGGGAGCTGTTTTTT. This encodes CASGLVRDRGGSTGELFF. This chain uses TRBV12-5 with TRBJ2-2; 11 positions agree with TRBD1. The trim removed 0 bases at V and 4 bases at J, leaving 7 bases unmatched. The germline V gene encodes CDR1 LGHNT and CDR2 FRNRAP. CDR3 size: 18 residues.